This T cell receptor beta chain came from a study of T cells after yellow fever vaccination. About this clonotype: Antigen: not known.

UMIs were added to TCR cDNA along with a universal primer site when it was made by 5'RACE template switching. TCRdb reanalysed the 5' RACE reads using MiXCR and keeps one entry per CDR3 protein. The repertoire holds hundreds of thousands of distinct CDR3 sequences, with roughly an eighth as singletons. General study results and limits: Any FACS-sorted repertoire could hold abundant clonotypes that contaminate it from the bulk population.

The sample in question was PBMCs, obtained on the day of the yellow fever booster vaccination. This clonotype was sampled from a man aged 30 to 45 who received the YFV17D yellow fever vaccine.

This CDR3 is CSAPSASSGAFQETQYF. CDR3 nucleotide sequence: TGCAGTGCGCCTAGTGCCTCATCCGGGGCCTTCCAAGAGACCCAGTACTTC. The chain links TRBV20-1 to TRBJ2-5; possibly TRBD1 or TRBD2 for D (5 bases each). The CDR3 consists of 17 residues. Trimming removed 6 bases at V and 1 base at J, with 24 bases between. CDR1 and CDR2 (germline): DFQATT, SNEGSKA (reference sequence).